The present entry profiles one TCR beta chain with its context. This receptor's antigen is unknown. No base qualities exist here, and no much larger clone lies one base off it. The source of the sample is a study of OX40 agonist ivuxolimab in advanced cancers. Study-level background: The costimulatory receptor OX40 (CD134) was targeted by ivuxolimab, a fully human IgG2 agonistic monoclonal antibody. The point of sequencing TCRbeta in the periphery was to test whether ivuxolimab changed TCR sequence diversity and drove clonal T-cell expansion. Intravenous ivuxolimab was administered to patients every 2 weeks at six dose levels: 0.01, 0.1, 0.3, 1.5, 3 and 10 mg/kg. In the dose-escalation cohort, more than 80% of patients were male, and the mean age was around 60 years with a range of about 20 to 90. The paper reports the monotherapy dose-escalation portion (N ≈ 50 patients) of the phase I ivuxolimab trial. Patients were allowed to have had prior anti-PD-1, anti-PD-L1 or anti-CTLA-4 therapy, and 40% to 45% of the dose-escalation patients had previously received checkpoint inhibitors. Among the roughly 54 dose-escalation patients, about 20 had hepatocellular carcinoma, approximately 15 melanoma, 9 renal cell carcinoma and 9 head and neck cancer. Partial responses were achieved by three dose-escalation patients, of whom one had hepatocellular carcinoma and two had cutaneous melanoma. What the work shows at the level of the full study, not this receptor alone: After ivuxolimab, more expanded clones were found on average in CD8+ T cells than in CD4+ T cells. Low levels of normalized T-cell clonal expansion were also seen in some nonresponding patients. At doses from 0.1 to 3.0 mg/kg, clonal expansion was seen in both CD4+ and CD8+ blood T cells between baseline and week 6. The antigen specificity of the peripheral T cells that underwent clonal expansion was not determined. Partial responders in the 0.1-3.0 mg/kg groups had among the lowest normalized peripheral clonal expansion, especially among CD8+ T cells.

The trial excluded patients who had a history of autoimmune disease or who were on systemic immunosuppression. Peripheral blood for TCR sequencing was collected from all dose cohorts at baseline, on cycle 4 day 1, and on cycle 7 day 1. The samples were drawn from a first-in-human, open-label, multicenter phase I dose-escalation trial of ivuxolimab. Adults with locally advanced or metastatic melanoma, renal cell, hepatocellular, or head and neck squamous cell carcinoma were enrolled in the trial. Before TCR sequencing, CD4+ and CD8+ T cells were separately sorted from peripheral blood. For sequencing of the TCRbeta CDR3 region, genomic DNA was extracted from the sorted cells. TCRbeta CDR3 regions were sequenced using the immunoSEQ Assay. This is the immuneACCESS table as TCRdb keeps it, with only in-frame sequences that have V and J called. A part of the clones is gone; compared with another copy, unresolved V genes explain less than half, and the rest is unexplained. This sample is represented by about 79,000 clones; 88% of them were singletons. In total, the top ten clones hold approximately 4% of the sample.

Sequences SGDLS (CDR1) and YYNGEE (CDR2) are obtained from the germline V gene. The germline V and J ends show losses of 1 base and 7 bases respectively, and no gene match explains 13 bases of the junction. The CDR3, cysteine through phenylalanine, is 17 amino acids long. Solely the CDR3 DNA is kept, with 51 bases framed from the first base. The origin of this receptor is an adult with an advanced solid tumor such as melanoma, head and neck, liver or kidney cancer. The specimen was CD4+ or CD8+ T cells sorted from blood, collected in a trial of the OX40 agonist ivuxolimab. This chain is built from TRBV9 and TRBJ2-3; TRBD2 lines up with 9 middle nucleotides. The CDR3 loop reads CASSVSPAGGSGNTQYF. The DNA is TGTGCCAGCAGCGTATCCCCCGCGGGAGGGTCAGGGAATACGCAGTATTTT. The entire variable domain, with the stretches around the CDR3 drawn from the reference TRBV9 and TRBJ2-3 proteins, is DSGVTQTPKHLITATGQRVTLRCSPRSGDLSVYWYQQSLDQGLQFLIQYYNGEERAKGNILERFSAQQFPDLHSELNLSSLELGDSALYFCASSVSPAGGSGNTQYFGPGTRLTVL.